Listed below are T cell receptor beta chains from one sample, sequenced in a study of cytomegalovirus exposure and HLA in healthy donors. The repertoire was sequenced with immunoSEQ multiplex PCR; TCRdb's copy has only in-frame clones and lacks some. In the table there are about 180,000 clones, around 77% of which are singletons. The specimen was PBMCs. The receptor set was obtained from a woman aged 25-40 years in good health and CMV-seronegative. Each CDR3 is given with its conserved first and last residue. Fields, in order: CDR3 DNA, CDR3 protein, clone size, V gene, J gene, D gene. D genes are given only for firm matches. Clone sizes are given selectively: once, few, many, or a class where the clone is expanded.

TGTGCCAGCAGCTCAGGACTGAGCACAGATACGCAGTATTTT	CASSSGLSTDTQYF	.	TRBV7-9	TRBJ2-3	.
TGTGCCAGTAGTACGGGACTAGCGGGGACCCAAGAGACCCAGTACTTC	CASSTGLAGTQETQYF	.	TRBV19	TRBJ2-5	TRBD2
TGTGCCAGTAGTATAAGGACTTCGGGAACTAATGAAAAACTGTTTTTT	CASSIRTSGTNEKLFF	.	TRBV19	TRBJ1-4	.
TGTGCCAGCAGCTTTGGGGGGGGACTAGGTCAAGAGACCCAGTACTTC	CASSFGGGLGQETQYF	.	TRBV5-4	TRBJ2-5	TRBD2
TGCAGCGTCGCCGACGGAGGCAATCAGCCCCAGCATTTT	CSVADGGNQPQHF	few	TRBV29-1	TRBJ1-5	.
TGTGCCAGCAGCTTGCCCGGGGGGCCCTCGTACTACGAGCAGTACTTC	CASSLPGGPSYYEQYF	.	TRBV5-5	TRBJ2-7	.
TGTGCCAGCAGCCCATCGGGACAGGGTAGGCGCGGCTACACCTTC	CASSPSGQGRRGYTF	.	TRBV7-2	TRBJ1-2	TRBD1
TGTGCCAGCAGCTCGGGGGGTCTGGTGGAGCAGTACTTC	CASSSGGLVEQYF	.	TRBV7-2	TRBJ2-7	TRBD2
TGTGCCAGTAGTATATCAGGCTGGGGGGATTCACCCCTCCACTTT	CASSISGWGDSPLHF	.	TRBV19	TRBJ1-6	.
TGCGCCAGCAGTGACCGACAGGGAGCTCCCGGCGGAAAACTGTTTTTT	CASSDRQGAPGGKLFF	.	TRBV10-2	TRBJ1-4	TRBD1
TGTGCCTCAGGGACAGGGCCGTACTTC	CASGTGPYF	once	TRBV11-2	TRBJ2-4	TRBD1
TGTGCCAGCAGATCCACAGGGGCCTACGAGCAGTACTTC	CASRSTGAYEQYF	.	TRBV14	TRBJ2-7	TRBD1
TGTGCCAGCAGTTACTCGGAACCGGGACTAGCGGATGAGCAGTTCTTC	CASSYSEPGLADEQFF	.	TRBV6-5	TRBJ2-1	TRBD2
TGCGCCAGCAGCCAGACCGGAGCCCCCACAGATACGCAGTATTTT	CASSQTGAPTDTQYF	.	TRBV4-3	TRBJ2-3	.
TGTGCCACCCTACGTGGGGGGGCGTTGCTGCGGGAGCAGTACTTC	CATLRGGALLREQYF	.	TRBV18	TRBJ2-7	.
TGTGCCAGCAGCGGCGACTATAGCGGGACTTACAATGAGCAGTTCTTC	CASSGDYSGTYNEQFF	.	TRBV5-4	TRBJ2-1	TRBD2
TGTGCCAGCAGGCCGACTCAGGGCCGTTCCTACAATGAGCAGTTCTTC	CASRPTQGRSYNEQFF	.	TRBV6-6	TRBJ2-1	.
TGTGCCAGTAGTATTTCGGGGGATAGCAATCAGCCCCAGCATTTT	CASSISGDSNQPQHF	.	TRBV19	TRBJ1-5	.
TGTGCCAGCAGTCCTAGGGACAGGGGGTTCAGTGAAGCTTTCTTT	CASSPRDRGFSEAFF	.	TRBV6-5	TRBJ1-1	TRBD1
TGTGCCAGCATCGCGGGGGGCGCCTACACTGAAGCTTTCTTT	CASIAGGAYTEAFF	.	TRBV27	TRBJ1-1	.
TGTGCCACGGCCCCTAGGGGCAACACTGAAGCTTTCTTT	CATAPRGNTEAFF	.	TRBV2	TRBJ1-1	.
TGTGCCTGGAGTCCGGTTAGCTCCTACAATGAGCAGTTCTTC	CAWSPVSSYNEQFF	.	TRBV30	TRBJ2-1	.
TGTGCCATCAGTGAGAGAGCCCAGGGAGGTGTCTATGGCTACACCTTC	CAISERAQGGVYGYTF	once	TRBV10-3	TRBJ1-2	.
TGCGCCAGCAGCCAAGATGTCACTAACTATGGCTACACCTTC	CASSQDVTNYGYTF	.	TRBV4-1	TRBJ1-2	.
TGTGCCTGGACCGGGACTACGACTGAAAAACTGTTTTTT	CAWTGTTTEKLFF	.	TRBV30	TRBJ1-4	.
TGTGCCAGCAGCCAAGAGGGGGGTCAGCAGCCCCAGCATTTT	CASSQEGGQQPQHF	.	TRBV4-2	TRBJ1-5	.
TGTGCCTGGAGTGTATTGGGAAGGGGGCTTTTCACTGAAGCTTTCTTT	CAWSVLGRGLFTEAFF	.	TRBV30	TRBJ1-1	TRBD1
TGCGCCAGCAGCTTGGCCGCTGCGGGGGGGCAGGGTGAGCAGTTCTTC	CASSLAAAGGQGEQFF	once	TRBV5-1	TRBJ2-1	TRBD2
TGTGCCAGCAGTGATAGGGCGGAGGGAGTAATTGGCAATCAGCCCCAGCATTTT	CASSDRAEGVIGNQPQHF	.	TRBV2	TRBJ1-5	.
TGCGCCAGCAGATGGCAGAATGAAAAACTGTTTTTT	CASRWQNEKLFF	.	TRBV5-1	TRBJ1-4	.
TGCGCCAGCAGCCAACTGGGACTAGCGGATACGCAGTATTTT	CASSQLGLADTQYF	.	TRBV4-1	TRBJ2-3	TRBD2
TGTGCCAGCAGCTCCGGGGGACTAGCAGCGTACGAGCAGTACTTC	CASSSGGLAAYEQYF	few	TRBV7-2	TRBJ2-7	TRBD2
TGTGCCAGCAGCTTCGACAGGGGTCGGGGCTACACCTTC	CASSFDRGRGYTF	once	TRBV7-8	TRBJ1-2	TRBD1
TGTGCCAGCAGTGGGACAGGGGGATCCTACGAGCAGTACTTC	CASSGTGGSYEQYF	once	TRBV2	TRBJ2-7	TRBD1
TGTGCCAGCAGCTTAGGATCCGGGCAGCCCCAGCATTTT	CASSLGSGQPQHF	.	TRBV7-6	TRBJ1-5	.
TGTGCCAGCAGCGTAGACCCTCACAGGGATCAGCCCCAGCATTTT	CASSVDPHRDQPQHF	.	TRBV9	TRBJ1-5	.
TGCGCCAGCAGCACACAGGGGGCTGAAGAGACCCAGTACTTC	CASSTQGAEETQYF	.	TRBV5-1	TRBJ2-5	TRBD1
TGCGCCAGCAGTGAGTCTAGCGGGGGGGTTAATGAGCAGTTCTTC	CASSESSGGVNEQFF	.	TRBV10-1	TRBJ2-1	TRBD2
TGCGCCAGCAGCCACCAGGTTCGGGGACTAGCGGGATCCTACGAGCAGTACTTC	CASSHQVRGLAGSYEQYF	.	TRBV4-3	TRBJ2-7	TRBD2
TGTGCCAGCAGTGGGAGGGGCAATCAGCCCCAGCATTTT	CASSGRGNQPQHF	few	TRBV2	TRBJ1-5	.
TGTGCCAGCAGCCGACAGGGGAGGAACGAGCAGTACTTC	CASSRQGRNEQYF	.	TRBV11-1	TRBJ2-7	TRBD1
TGTGCCAGCAGTGAACTACAGTCTAATTCACCCCTCCACTTT	CASSELQSNSPLHF	few	TRBV2	TRBJ1-6	.